This entry lists 20 T cell receptor beta chains sequenced from one sample in a study of T-cell reconstitution after alpha-beta-depleted transplantation in children. Library preparation (for TCRbeta) was performed with unique molecular identifiers. TCRdb fed the PCR reads into MiXCR, producing one record per CDR3 protein. The sample records a few hundred thousand distinct CDR3 sequences, 11% being singletons. The starting material was PBMCs, obtained before TCRalphabeta/CD19-depleted stem cell transplant. The source of these receptors is a child less than two years old with acute myeloid leukemia, due to receive a stem cell transplant.

This clonotype has a count of ten or more. The gene calls are TRBV27 and TRBJ2-2, with a tentative D call TRBD2 (6 bases). This CDR3 spans 15 amino acids. Germline CDR1 is MNHEY and CDR2 is SMNVEV (reference sequence). The V and J ends lost 7 bases and 2 bases respectively, with 14 bases between them. The CDR3 is CASKSWGENTGELFF. The CDR3 bases are TGTGCCAGCAAGTCTTGGGGGGAAAACACCGGGGAGCTGTTTTTT.

This clonotype was picked up a small number of times. The genes are TRBV12-3 or TRBV12-4 and TRBJ2-2; 8 positions match TRBD1. V dropped 8 bases and J dropped 7; count of bases not matched to a gene: 6. This CDR3 is built from 13 residues. Here the CDR3 reads CASLSGGFGELFF. CDR3 nucleotide sequence: TGTGCCAGCTTATCAGGGGGCTTCGGGGAGCTGTTTTTT.

This clonotype was detected ten times or more. The rearrangement uses TRBV12-3 or TRBV12-4 and TRBJ2-1; possible D gene TRBD1, 6 bases. The CDR3 runs 13 residues. The V gene lost 5 bases and the J gene lost 1 base, with 6 bases spanning the gap. The CDR3 loop is CASSRGSYNEQFF. The CDR3 DNA reads as TGTGCCAGCAGTAGGGGGTCCTACAATGAGCAGTTCTTC.

Many counts were recorded for this clonotype. The chain carries TRBV6-5 and TRBJ1-1; D may be TRBD1 (6 bases). V dropped 4 bases and J dropped 5 bases, with 17 bases sitting between them. Germline V gene data show CDR1 as MNHEY and CDR2 as SVGAGI. This CDR3 is built from 15 residues. DNA of the CDR3: TGTGCCAGCAGTTTGGGAACAGGGTGGGGGACTGAAGCTTTCTTT. It specifies CASSLGTGWGTEAFF.

This clonotype appeared many times. The rearrangement links TRBV10-3 to TRBJ2-5; 8 bases are a match to TRBD1. CDR3 size: 14 residues. Germline V CDR1 and CDR2: ENHRY, SYGVKD. V shed 3 bases, J shed 4 bases, and the junction held 4 bases outside the gene matches. CDR3 sequence (DNA): TGTGCCATCAGTGATTACACAGGGGGAGAGACCCAGTACTTC. Protein: CAISDYTGGETQYF.

This clonotype was counted only a few times. The chain couples TRBV5-1 to TRBJ1-5, with D perhaps matching TRBD1 (6 bases). The CDR3 covers 15 residues. Germline V gives CDR1 SGHRS, CDR2 YFSETQ. Trimming left V 5 bases short and J 4 bases short, with 16 bases between. The CDR3 loop reads CASSFTGQLNQPQHF. As DNA, the CDR3 is TGCGCCAGCAGTTTCACCGGACAGCTTAATCAGCCCCAGCATTTT.

Ten or more counts support this clonotype. V and J are TRBV30 and TRBJ2-3; no clear D gene. V was clipped by 3 bases and J by 0 bases, with 7 bases between them. The CDR3 loop spans 13 amino acids. The germline gives CDR1 GTSNPN, CDR2 SVGIG (reference sequence). The CDR3 is CAWSPTSTDTQYF. The CDR3 DNA sequence: TGTGCCTGGAGCCCAACCAGCACAGATACGCAGTATTTT.

This clonotype was detected ten times or more. The rearrangement joins TRBV12-3 or TRBV12-4 to TRBJ2-5; D call uncertain. Trimming shortened V by 4 bases and J by 1 base, and 4 bases separated the two germline ends. CDR3 size: 12 residues. The CDR3 DNA reads as TGTGCCAGCAGTTCTACCCAAGAGACCCAGTACTTC. It yields the protein CASSSTQETQYF.

Notes on this clonotype: A much more abundant neighbour one base away suggests this may be a read error. The rearrangement links TRBV7-2 to TRBJ2-5; perhaps TRBD2 as D (5 bases). The CDR3 is 15 amino acids. CDR1 and CDR2 from the germline V gene are SGHTA and FQGNSA. CDR3 sequence: CGSSQWTHGQETQYF. In DNA, the CDR3 is TGTGGCAGCAGCCAGTGGACTCATGGGCAAGAGACCCAGTACTTC.

This clonotype has a count of ten or more. The CDR3 here is CASSRRGSNQPQHF. DNA of the CDR3: TGTGCCAGCAGTCGCAGGGGTAGCAATCAGCCCCAGCATTTT. This sequence joins TRBV12-3 or TRBV12-4 and TRBJ1-5; tentatively, D is TRBD1 (6 bases). This CDR3 contains 14 residues. Trimming removed 5 bases at V and 0 bases at J, with 8 bases between.

This clonotype was detected many times. The V gene is TRBV7-9, the J gene TRBJ2-7; 8 nucleotides agree with TRBD2. Germline CDR1 and CDR2: SEHNR and FQNEAQ (reference sequence). The trim removed 5 bases at V and 2 bases at J, leaving 5 bases unmatched. The CDR3 is 14 residues long. The CDR3 loop reads CASSSGTRPYEQYF. CDR3 sequence (DNA): TGTGCCAGCAGCAGCGGGACTAGACCCTACGAGCAGTACTTC.

This clonotype was seen many times. The chain links TRBV2 to TRBJ2-1; maybe TRBD2 (5 bases). The germline V gene has CDR1 SNHLY and CDR2 FYNNEI. The length of the CDR3 is 12 residues. Trimming took 7 bases from V and 11 from J, leaving 15 bases between them. Here the CDR3 reads CASTPGEGQQFF. As DNA, the CDR3 is TGTGCCAGCACTCCCGGTGAGGGCCAGCAGTTCTTC. The full variable domain, in which reference TRBV2 and TRBJ2-1 provide the parts outside the CDR3, is EPEVTQTPSHQVTQMGQEVILRCVPISNHLYFYWYRQILGQKVEFLVSFYNNEISEKSEIFDDQFSVERPDGSNFTLKIRSTKLEDSAMYFCASTPGEGQQFFGPGTRLTVL.

At least ten counts were recorded for this clonotype. The chain combines TRBV12-3 or TRBV12-4 with TRBJ2-3; D is undetermined. Trimming left V 4 bases short and J 0 bases short, with 8 bases between. The CDR3 length is 14 residues. CDR3 sequence: CASSSVYSTDTQYF. CDR3 bases: TGTGCCAGCAGTTCCGTATATAGCACAGATACGCAGTATTTT.

V and J are TRBV7-9 and TRBJ1-3; unclear D gene. The CDR3 length is 13 residues. Between the trimmed V and J ends, which lost 8 bases and 0 bases, there was a span of 8 bases. Germline CDR1 is SEHNR and CDR2 is FQNEAQ (reference sequence). For the CDR3, the DNA is TGTGCCAGCCGGGGAATCTCTGGAAACACCATATATTTT. This sequence encodes CASRGISGNTIYF.

Many counts were recorded for this clonotype. J is TRBJ2-7 and V is TRBV7-9, with D perhaps matching TRBD1 (5 bases). V was clipped by 4 bases and J by 2 bases, with 12 bases between them. The CDR3 covers 14 residues. Per germline, CDR1 SEHNR and CDR2 FQNEAQ (reference sequence). CDR3 DNA sequence: TGTGCCAGCAGCTCAGACAGAAAGCCCTACGAGCAGTACTTC. This encodes CASSSDRKPYEQYF.

This chain uses TRBV28 with TRBJ1-2, with 7 bases fitting TRBD1. Germline assignment: CDR1 MDHEN and CDR2 SYDVKM. V was pared by 3 bases and J by 3 bases, with 13 bases of the junction left unmatched. The CDR3 is 17 amino acids. CDR3 coding DNA: TGTGCCAGCAGTTTGGTCGGACCGACAGGGCAGGACTATGGCTACACCTTC. The encoded protein is CASSLVGPTGQDYGYTF.

This clonotype was counted ten times or more. This chain uses TRBV29-1 with TRBJ1-1; TRBD1 might be the D (6 bases). The length of the CDR3 is 15 residues. V lost 3 bases and J lost 0, with 14 bases in between. Germline CDR1 and CDR2: SQVTM and ANQGSEA. CDR3 sequence (DNA): TGCAGCGTTGACCCCCAGGGGACCATGAACACTGAAGCTTTCTTT. This gives the protein CSVDPQGTMNTEAFF.

At least ten counts were recorded for this clonotype. The chain uses TRBV28 and TRBJ2-1; unclear D gene. The germline V gene has CDR1 MDHEN and CDR2 SYDVKM. V was trimmed by 6 bases and J by 0 bases, leaving 12 bases between them. The CDR3 runs to 15 residues. This CDR3 reads CASSPSESSYNEQFF. The DNA of the CDR3 is TGTGCCAGCAGCCCCAGCGAGAGCTCCTACAATGAGCAGTTCTTC.

This clonotype appeared many times. The genes are TRBV15 and TRBJ1-1, with 7 nucleotides matching TRBD1. The CDR3 totals 14 residues. CDR1 and CDR2 (germline): LNHNV, YYDKDF (reference sequence). Unmatched junction bases numbered 6, after V lost 3 bases and J lost 5 bases. CDR3 DNA: TGTGCCACCAGCAGCTACAGGGGTGGAACTGAAGCTTTCTTT. This sequence encodes CATSSYRGGTEAFF.

At least ten counts were recorded for this clonotype. The V gene is TRBV5-1, the J gene TRBJ2-2; TRBD2 agrees at 10 bases. Trimming at V came to 4 bases and at J to 0 bases, leaving 6 bases not matched to a gene. Germline-derived CDR1 and CDR2 are SGHRS and YFSETQ. The CDR3 runs 17 residues. CDR3 amino acids: CASSPTSGFANTGELFF. CDR3 coding DNA: TGCGCCAGCAGCCCGACTAGCGGGTTCGCGAACACCGGGGAGCTGTTTTTT.